The 29 T cell receptor beta chains given below trace back to one sample, sequenced in a study of T-cell reconstitution after alpha-beta-depleted transplantation in children. Unique molecular identifiers were incorporated when the TCRbeta library was constructed. Using its own MiXCR run on the PCR reads, TCRdb lists one record per CDR3 protein. This sample has hundreds of thousands of distinct CDR3 sequences; approximately 15% occur once, and the top ten carry approximately 4.5%. Sequences were derived from PBMCs, mostly from graft donor cells, sampled 360 days after TCRalphabeta/CD19-depleted stem cell transplant. Receptors originate from a male patient between 5 and 17 years old who had a stem cell transplant for acute lymphoblastic leukemia, so the T cells may come from the graft donor.

A few counts support this clonotype. This CDR3 is CASSPEMGGMLYNEQFF. Here the CDR3 DNA reads TGCGCCAGCAGCCCCGAGATGGGGGGCATGCTCTACAATGAGCAGTTCTTC. J is TRBJ2-1 and V is TRBV5-1; D is possibly TRBD1 or TRBD2 (6 bases each). Germline CDR1 reads SGHRS; CDR2 reads YFSETQ. The V gene lost 4 bases and the J gene lost 3 bases, with 20 bases spanning the gap. The CDR3 is 17 amino acids.

This clonotype was picked up many times. CDR3 amino acids: CASIGADHMYNEQFF. CDR3 DNA sequence: TGTGCCTCCATCGGGGCCGACCATATGTACAATGAGCAGTTCTTC. V usage is TRBV11-2 and J usage is TRBJ2-1; D could derive from TRBD1 or TRBD2 (5 bases each). V gave up 11 bases and J gave up 4 bases, with 21 bases separating them. Germline CDR1 and CDR2: SGHAT and FQNNGV. The CDR3 runs to 15 residues.

In this sample, this clonotype turned up many times. V usage is TRBV12-3 or TRBV12-4 and J usage is TRBJ2-3, with 7 positions matching TRBD2. The CDR3 runs 14 residues. V shed 4 bases and J 1 base; nucleotides not matched to a gene: 2. CDR3 DNA sequence: TGTGCCAGCAGTTCTAGCGGAGGCACAGATACGCAGTATTTT. Translating gives CASSSSGGTDTQYF.

This clonotype was counted between two and nine times. The genes are TRBV29-1 and TRBJ1-1; D remains unclear. Germline assignment: CDR1 SQVTM and CDR2 ANQGSEA. CDR3 length: 13 amino acids. V was cut by 4 bases and J by 0 bases, with 9 bases left in between. The CDR3 nucleotides read TGCAGCGTTGCTTGGGAGATGAACACTGAAGCTTTCTTT. This sequence encodes CSVAWEMNTEAFF.

The genes are TRBV24-1 and TRBJ2-1, with 7 bases fitting TRBD1. The germline CDR1 and CDR2 sequences are KGHDR and SFDVKD. The CDR3 is made up of 17 amino acids. V lost 5 bases and J lost 0; bases outside the gene matches: 9. The CDR3: CATSGSSRDSSYNEQFF. CDR3 DNA: TGTGCCACCAGTGGATCGAGCCGGGACAGCTCCTACAATGAGCAGTTCTTC.

This clonotype has only a few counts. The DNA is omitted, as the CDR3 cannot be located on it reliably, and the CDR3 follows TCRdb's listing. The chain recombines TRBV27 with TRBJ2-7. The CDR3 contains 11 residues when both ends are counted. The V gene's germline CDR1 is MNHEY and CDR2 SMNVEV (reference sequence). The CDR3 sequence: CASSTSGEQYF.

As regards this clonotype: A much more abundant neighbour one base away suggests this may be a read error. The rearrangement joins TRBV10-3 to TRBJ2-3, with 8 bases that match TRBD2. This CDR3 spans 16 amino acids. Per the germline V gene, CDR1 is ENHRY and CDR2 is SYGVKD. J was trimmed by 6 bases and V by 10 bases; bases with no gene match: 18. CDR3 nucleotides: TGTGCCAACAAATCTATAGCGGGACCTTCGGCGGATACGCAGTATTTT. This codes for CANKSIAGPSADTQYF.

A few counts support this clonotype. V is TRBV3-1 and J is TRBJ2-7; possibly TRBD1 or TRBD2 for D (5 bases each). The germline V gene has CDR1 LGHDT and CDR2 YNNKEL (reference sequence). The CDR3 loop spans 15 amino acids. The V end was cut by 0 bases, the J end by 2 bases, with 11 bases between. In DNA form, the CDR3 reads TGTGCCAGCAGCCAAGAGTGGACGGGACCCTACGAGCAGTACTTC. Its protein is CASSQEWTGPYEQYF.

The chain uses TRBV25-1 and TRBJ2-1; D is unclear. Trimming removed 3 bases from V and 0 bases from J, with 15 bases in between. The CDR3 has 17 amino acids. From germline, CDR1 is MGHDK and CDR2 SYGVNS. The CDR3 protein is CASSDPRWTTSYNEQFF. DNA for the CDR3: TGTGCCAGCAGTGACCCTAGATGGACGACCTCCTACAATGAGCAGTTCTTC. Complete variable domain (other parts from reference TRBV25-1 and TRBJ2-1): EADIYQTPRYLVIGTGKKITLECSQTMGHDKMYWYQQDPGMELHLIHYSYGVNSTEKGDLSSESTVSRIRTEHFPLTLESARPSHTSQYLCASSDPRWTTSYNEQFFGPGTRLTVL.

Ten or more counts support this clonotype. The chain employs TRBV29-1 and TRBJ1-2, with D perhaps matching TRBD1 (5 bases). Germline V CDR1 and CDR2: SQVTM, ANQGSEA. The CDR3 loop spans 12 amino acids. Trimming cost V 7 bases and J 4 bases, with 13 bases left between them. This chain's CDR3 is CSARETVYGYTF. CDR3 in DNA: TGCAGCGCCCGGGAGACAGTCTATGGCTACACCTTC.

The table lists this clonotype with a few counts. J is TRBJ1-5 and V is TRBV3-1, with D unclear. V was pared by 0 bases and J by 11 bases, with 11 bases between. CDR1 and CDR2 (germline): LGHDT, YNNKEL (reference sequence). The CDR3 consists of 13 residues. DNA for the CDR3: TGTGCCAGCAGCCAAGATCTGGTTAAGGCCCAGCATTTT. It codes for CASSQDLVKAQHF. The entire variable domain, with the rest obtained from reference TRBV3-1 and TRBJ1-5, is as follows: DTAVSQTPKYLVTQMGNDKSIKCEQNLGHDTMYWYKQDSKKFLKIMFSYNNKELIINETVPNRFSPKSPDKAHLNLHINSLELGDSAVYFCASSQDLVKAQHFGDGTRLSIL.

This clonotype came up a few times. The V gene is TRBV12-3 or TRBV12-4, the J gene TRBJ2-7, with TRBD2 matching over 8 bases. This CDR3 contains 14 residues. With V trimmed by 3 bases and J by 5 bases, 6 bases remained unmatched. The CDR3 coding sequence is TGTGCCAGCAGTTTCGGGGGGGGTACCAACGAGCAGTACTTC. Amino acid sequence: CASSFGGGTNEQYF.

The sample holds many counts of this clonotype. The chain couples TRBV27 to TRBJ2-1, with D possibly matching TRBD1 (6 bases). Germline V CDR1 and CDR2: MNHEY, SMNVEV (reference sequence). CDR3 length: 14 amino acids. Trimming cost V 5 bases and J 5 bases, with 13 bases left between them. CDR3: CASSPSTGNNEQFF. The CDR3 DNA reads TGTGCCAGCAGTCCCTCGACAGGAAACAATGAGCAGTTCTTC.

The chain has TRBV18 and TRBJ2-3, with no clear D. The length of the CDR3 is 16 residues. From germline, CDR1 is KGHSH and CDR2 LQKENI. V lost 1 base and J 2 bases, leaving 13 bases between the germline ends. The chain's CDR3 is CASSPHGNLITDTQYF. The CDR3 nucleotides are TGTGCCAGCTCACCACACGGCAACCTTATCACAGATACGCAGTATTTT.

This chain joins TRBV7-9 and TRBJ2-3; the D call may be TRBD1 or TRBD2 (6 bases each). There are 17 residues in the CDR3. CDR1 is SEHNR and CDR2 is FQNEAQ in the germline V gene (reference sequence). Trimming shortened V by 5 bases and J by 2 bases, and 20 bases separated the two germline ends. The CDR3 protein is CASSPQGTSPYTDTQYF. In nucleotides, the CDR3 is TGTGCCAGCAGCCCCCAGGGGACTTCCCCTTACACAGATACGCAGTATTTT.

The CDR3 DNA sequence: TGTGCCAGCCACCTGGTGGGATCCTACGAGCAGTACTTC. This gives the protein CASHLVGSYEQYF. The chain carries TRBV6-1 and TRBJ2-7; D is undetermined. The CDR3 is made up of 13 amino acids. The V gene lost 8 bases and the J gene lost 1 base, with 12 bases spanning the gap. Germline loops: CDR1 MNHNS, CDR2 SASEGT.

V gene TRBV7-9 combines with J gene TRBJ2-2, with a tentative D call TRBD2 (6 bases). Germline loops: CDR1 SEHNR, CDR2 FQNEAQ (reference sequence). This CDR3 contains 17 residues. The V end lost 5 bases, the J end lost 5 bases, and 21 bases lay between the germline ends. The CDR3 here is CASSSSTRRATTGELFF. The CDR3, as DNA: TGTGCCAGCAGCAGTTCGACTAGGAGGGCAACAACCGGGGAGCTGTTTTTT.

This clonotype was counted at least ten times. This chain uses TRBV15 with TRBJ2-3; TRBD1 is a possible D gene (6 bases). V lost 2 bases, J lost 0 bases, and 15 bases lay in between. Germline V gene lookup returns CDR1 LNHNV and CDR2 YYDKDF (reference sequence). The CDR3 consists of 17 residues. CDR3 loop: CATSRNNRVLSTDTQYF. The CDR3 coding sequence is TGTGCCACCAGCAGAAACAACAGGGTCCTTAGCACAGATACGCAGTATTTT.

The chain combines TRBV9 with TRBJ2-3, with TRBD2 identical over 8 bases. Germline V gene sequence: CDR1 SGDLS, CDR2 YYNGEE. The CDR3 is 16 residues long. The trim removed 4 bases at V and 3 bases at J, leaving 10 bases unmatched. The CDR3 coding sequence is TGTGCCAGCAGCTCACGGACTAGCATCATAACAGATACGCAGTATTTT. As protein: CASSSRTSIITDTQYF.

This clonotype was picked up a small number of times. The rearrangement uses TRBV27 and TRBJ2-7; 8 positions agree with TRBD1. J lost 0 bases, V lost 2 bases, and 6 bases had no gene match. The CDR3 has 16 amino acids. Germline loops: CDR1 MNHEY, CDR2 SMNVEV (reference sequence). Here the CDR3 reads CASSLEGDRSSYEQYF. DNA for the CDR3: TGTGCCAGCAGTTTAGAAGGGGACAGGAGCTCCTACGAGCAGTACTTC.

In this sample, this clonotype turned up a few times. The chain is built from TRBV11-1 and TRBJ2-7, with D unresolved. The V gene lost 3 bases and the J gene lost 6 bases, with 12 bases spanning the gap. Germline V lookup: CDR1 SGHAT, CDR2 FQDESV (reference sequence). CDR3 length equals 13 residues. The CDR3 DNA sequence: TGTGCCAGCAGCTTCGGTCTTTATGGCGAGCAGTACTTC. It codes for CASSFGLYGEQYF. Together with reference TRBV11-1 and TRBJ2-7, the CDR3 gives the full variable domain: EAEVAQSPRYKITEKSQAVAFWCDPISGHATLYWYRQILGQGPELLVQFQDESVVDDSQLPKDRFSAERLKGVDSTLKIQPAELGDSAMYLCASSFGLYGEQYFGPGTRLTVT.

This clonotype was counted between two and nine times. This chain links TRBV6-5 with TRBJ1-1, with TRBD1 matching 9 bases. In germline, CDR1 is MNHEY, CDR2 SVGAGI. The CDR3 sequence is 15 residues long. The V and J ends lost 4 bases and 1 base, in that order; junction bases with no gene match: 4. The CDR3 reads CASSFATGGNTEAFF. The CDR3, as DNA: TGTGCCAGCAGTTTTGCGACAGGGGGGAACACTGAAGCTTTCTTT.

Only a few counts were recorded for this clonotype. The genes are TRBV19 and TRBJ2-1; TRBD2 matches 8 bases. The CDR3 consists of 15 residues. The V gene's germline CDR1 is LNHDA and CDR2 SQIVND (reference sequence). With V trimmed by 6 bases and J by 7 bases, 11 bases remained unmatched. The CDR3 bases are TGTGCCAGTAGCCGAGGGACTAGTGAAGGAAATGAGCAGTTCTTC. It specifies CASSRGTSEGNEQFF.

This clonotype was counted a few times. The J gene is TRBJ1-6, the V gene TRBV20-1, with TRBD1 matching 9 bases. CDR1 is DFQATT and CDR2 is SNEGSKA in the germline V gene (reference sequence). This CDR3 is built from 16 residues. J was trimmed by 7 bases and V by 5 bases; bases with no gene match: 12. The CDR3 DNA reads as TGCAGTGCTGCCCGAACAGGGGGCTACTTAAATTCACCCCTCCACTTT. Protein: CSAARTGGYLNSPLHF.

Ten or more counts support this clonotype. The chain couples TRBV5-1 to TRBJ2-7, with TRBD1 matching 8 bases. Germline values: CDR1 SGHRS, CDR2 YFSETQ. With V trimmed by 4 bases and J by 6 bases, 6 bases remained unmatched. There are 13 residues in the CDR3. CDR3 sequence (DNA): TGCGCCAGCAGCGTGACAGGGGTCGCCGAGCAGTACTTC. It yields the protein CASSVTGVAEQYF.

This clonotype was seen repeatedly, ten times or more. The V and J genes are TRBV5-6 and TRBJ2-7; 15 bases are shared with TRBD2. V gave up 5 bases and J gave up 5 bases; unmatched junction bases: 8. Germline V gene data show CDR1 as SGHDT and CDR2 as YYEEEE. This CDR3 spans 16 amino acids. The CDR3 here is CASSLRTSGRADEQYF. The CDR3 DNA reads TGTGCCAGCAGTCTACGGACTAGCGGGAGGGCCGACGAGCAGTACTTC. Supplemented by reference TRBV5-6 and TRBJ2-7, the full variable domain reads DAGVTQSPTHLIKTRGQQVTLRCSPKSGHDTVSWYQQALGQGPQFIFQYYEEEERQRGNFPDRFSGHQFPNYSSELNVNALLLGDSALYLCASSLRTSGRADEQYFGPGTRLTVT.

The chain is built from TRBV12-3 or TRBV12-4 and TRBJ2-5; TRBD1 matches at 7 bases. V lost 5 bases, J lost 4 bases, and 13 bases stayed unmatched. There are 16 residues in the CDR3. CDR3 residues: CASSTYRGLVRETQYF. In DNA, the CDR3 is TGTGCCAGCAGTACCTACAGGGGTCTCGTCCGAGAGACCCAGTACTTC.

This clonotype has more than one count but fewer than ten. The DNA for the CDR3 is TGCAGTGCTAGACCCCTCAGGGGGAAAGAGACCCAGTACTTC. Residues: CSARPLRGKETQYF. The rearrangement links TRBV20-1 to TRBJ2-5, with 7 nucleotides matching TRBD1. The CDR3 has 14 amino acids. The trim removed 2 bases at V and 3 bases at J, leaving 6 bases unmatched. From germline, CDR1 is DFQATT and CDR2 SNEGSKA (reference sequence).

The chain joins TRBV4-1 to TRBJ2-5; D may be TRBD1 (5 bases). Germline CDR1 MGHRA, CDR2 YSYEKL. The CDR3 is made up of 13 amino acids. V lost 3 bases, J lost 4 bases, and 9 bases lay in between. CDR3 sequence (DNA): TGCGCCAGCAGCCAGGGGCCGGTAGAGACCCAGTACTTC. This encodes CASSQGPVETQYF.